These 32 T cell receptor beta chains originate from one sample sequenced in a study of blood T cell repertoires in COVID-19. Libraries were prepared by immunoSEQ multiplex PCR; TCRdb keeps only in-frame clonotypes and omits some of them. The table has 180,000 or so clones, approximately 83% seen once. The sequenced sample consisted of peripheral blood. All receptors come from a man aged 55 to 70 with acute or convalescent COVID-19.

The J gene is TRBJ2-7, the V gene TRBV19, with 7 bases matching TRBD1. The CDR3 is 20 residues long. Trimming cost V 5 bases and J 1 base; bases outside gene matches: 23. Germline CDR1 is LNHDA and CDR2 is SQIVND (reference sequence). The CDR3 loop is CASSPITFRGLPTLSYEQYF. Written as DNA, the CDR3 is TGTGCCAGTAGTCCCATCACGTTCAGGGGGTTGCCGACATTATCCTACGAGCAGTACTTC.

The chain carries TRBV7-8 and TRBJ2-7; 8 nucleotides align to TRBD2. Germline CDR1 SGHVS, CDR2 FQNEAQ. The V gene end was trimmed by 1 base and the J gene end by 5 bases; junction bases not matched to a gene: 10. The CDR3 has 16 residues. CDR3 region: CASSLDDGRAPHEQYF. As DNA, the CDR3 is TGTGCCAGCAGCTTAGATGACGGGAGGGCTCCCCACGAGCAGTACTTC.

The rearrangement joins TRBV3-1 (or the pseudogene TRBV3-2) to TRBJ2-2; D is ambiguous. From germline, CDR1 is LGHDT and CDR2 YNNKEL (reference sequence). Trimming cost V 0 bases and J 5 bases, with 13 bases left between them. CDR3 size: 16 residues. Here the CDR3 reads CASSQDYVRATGELFF. CDR3 coding DNA: TGTGCCAGCAGCCAAGATTACGTGAGAGCGACCGGGGAGCTGTTTTTT.

This clone appeared a single time. The chain combines TRBV4-1 with TRBJ2-3; 8 bases are shared with TRBD2. The junction had 1 base not matched to a gene; V was cut back by 4 bases and J by 4 bases. The germline CDR1 and CDR2 sequences are MGHRA and YSYEKL. There are 13 residues in the CDR3. CDR3: CASSPAGADTQYF. The CDR3 DNA is TGCGCCAGCAGCCCAGCGGGAGCAGATACGCAGTATTTT.

The genes are TRBV2 and TRBJ1-1; 7 bases match TRBD1. The CDR3 length is 12 residues. Germline values: CDR1 SNHLY, CDR2 FYNNEI. Trimming at V came to 8 bases and at J to 5 bases, leaving 5 bases not matched to a gene. CDR3 residues: CASLQGITEAFF. For the CDR3, the DNA is TGTGCCAGCTTACAGGGGATTACTGAAGCTTTCTTT.

This clone was detected only a few times. The V and J genes are TRBV6-6 and TRBJ2-6, with 7 bases fitting TRBD1. This CDR3 is 15 amino acids long. The V gene end was trimmed by 4 bases and the J gene end by 3 bases; junction bases not matched to a gene: 3. CDR1 and CDR2 from the germline V gene are MNHNY and SVGAGI (reference sequence). The CDR3 reads CASSWTGLGANVLTF. The CDR3 DNA sequence: TGTGCCAGCAGTTGGACAGGCCTTGGGGCCAACGTCCTGACTTTC.

The chain combines TRBV29-1 with TRBJ2-1; 15 bases match TRBD2. Looked up from germline, CDR1 is SQVTM and CDR2 is ANQGSEA. With 0 bases clipped from V and 4 bases from J, the junction kept 4 bases outside the gene matches. This CDR3 region has 17 residues. The CDR3: CSVEDRGLAGGYNEQFF. DNA of the CDR3: TGCAGCGTTGAAGATCGGGGACTAGCGGGAGGATACAATGAGCAGTTCTTC.

V and J are TRBV10-3 and TRBJ2-5, with a possible D match to TRBD1 (5 bases). This CDR3 region has 12 residues. Germline CDR1 and CDR2: ENHRY and SYGVKD. V was cut by 7 bases and J by 0 bases, with 6 bases left in between. For the CDR3, the DNA is TGTGCCATCAAGGACAACCAAGAGACCCAGTACTTC. It codes for CAIKDNQETQYF.

The chain uses TRBV6-5 and TRBJ2-1; TRBD2 matches 9 bases. The CDR3 is 13 residues long. The ends lost 6 bases at V and 12 bases at J; junction bases unmatched: 9. Germline values: CDR1 MNHEY, CDR2 SVGAGI. This CDR3 is CASRTSGQRGQFF. Written as DNA, the CDR3 is TGTGCCAGCAGGACTAGCGGCCAGCGGGGGCAGTTCTTC.

The CDR3, as DNA: TGTGCCAGCAGCTTATGGGGGAGGGGATCCTCTAACACTGAAGCTTTCTTT. It encodes CASSLWGRGSSNTEAFF. The chain is built from TRBV7-9 and TRBJ1-1, with a possible D match to TRBD1 (5 bases). Germline V lookup: CDR1 SEHNR, CDR2 FQNEAQ (reference sequence). The CDR3 is made up of 17 amino acids. Deletions cut 2 bases from V and 2 bases from J, with 18 bases between.

Comment on this clone: This sample also contains other DNA sequences that code for the same CDR3. This chain uses TRBV28 with TRBJ2-1; no reliable D call. The CDR3 length is 11 residues. V was cut by 3 bases and J by 6 bases, with 3 bases left in between. The germline V gene has CDR1 MDHEN and CDR2 SYDVKM. In nucleotides, the CDR3 is TGTGCCAGCAGTTTTAGCAATGAGCAGTTCTTC. Its translation is CASSFSNEQFF. The full variable domain, rest sourced from reference TRBV28 and TRBJ2-1, is DVKVTQSSRYLVKRTGEKVFLECVQDMDHENMFWYRQDPGLGLRLIYFSYDVKMKEKGDIPEGYSVSREKKERFSLILESASTNQTSMYLCASSFSNEQFFGPGTRLTVL.

The rearrangement uses TRBV6-2 or TRBV6-3 and TRBJ2-7; 10 positions match TRBD1. Per germline, CDR1 MNHEY and CDR2 SVGEGT. The CDR3 has 14 residues. Losses at the gene ends were 4 bases for V and 6 bases for J; bases not matched to a gene: 6. The CDR3 loop reads CASSFLGQGFEQYF. DNA for the CDR3: TGTGCCAGCAGTTTTCTGGGACAGGGGTTCGAGCAGTACTTC.

The chain uses TRBV3-1 (or the pseudogene TRBV3-2) and TRBJ1-1; 12 bases are a match to TRBD1. The CDR3 totals 14 residues. Germline lookup yields CDR1 LGHDT and CDR2 YNNKEL (reference sequence). V gave up 0 bases and J gave up 9 bases; unmatched junction bases: 2. DNA for the CDR3: TGTGCCAGCAGCCAAGATGGGACAGGGGGCAAAGCTTTCTTT. Its translation: CASSQDGTGGKAFF.

The chain is built from TRBV5-1 and TRBJ2-7; no definite D call. CDR1 SGHRS and CDR2 YFSETQ come from the germline V gene. Deletions cut 4 bases from V and 0 bases from J, with 14 bases between. The CDR3 has 15 amino acids. The DNA of the CDR3 is TGCGCCAGCAGCCCTCCGAACGTCGGCTCCTACGAGCAGTACTTC. It translates to CASSPPNVGSYEQYF.

This clone appeared a single time. The chain is built from TRBV18 and TRBJ2-7; TRBD2 matches at 7 bases. Germline CDR1 is KGHSH and CDR2 is LQKENI. J gave up 2 bases and V 0 bases, and 13 bases lay outside the gene matches. This CDR3 comprises 18 residues. The CDR3 DNA sequence: TGTGCCAGCTCACCACCGGGACTACCTAACGAGAAAGCCTACGAGCAGTACTTC. Translation gives CASSPPGLPNEKAYEQYF. Filled out from reference TRBV18 and TRBJ2-7, the complete variable domain reads NAGVMQNPRHLVRRRGQEARLRCSPMKGHSHVYWYRQLPEEGLKFMVYLQKENIIDESGMPKERFSAEFPKEGPSILRIQQVVRGDSAAYFCASSPPGLPNEKAYEQYFGPGTRLTVT.

The chain joins TRBV28 to TRBJ1-6; possible D gene TRBD1, 5 bases. V lost 8 bases and J 10 bases, leaving 15 bases between the germline ends. This CDR3 is 13 amino acids long. CDR1 is MDHEN, CDR2 SYDVKM, per germline. The CDR3 loop reads CASRGVSGSPLHF. The CDR3 DNA is TGTGCCAGCCGGGGGGTTTCTGGATCACCCCTCCACTTT.

This chain uses TRBV3-1 (or the pseudogene TRBV3-2) with TRBJ1-3; D is uncertain. V was clipped by 1 base and J by 0 bases, with 10 bases between them. This CDR3 is built from 16 residues. CDR1 and CDR2 (germline): LGHDT, YNNKEL (reference sequence). The CDR3 DNA follows: TGTGCCAGCAGCCAAGTCCGCAGGTCCTCTGGAAACACCATATATTTT. This encodes CASSQVRRSSGNTIYF.

The chain employs TRBV6-5 and TRBJ1-4, with TRBD1 matching over 11 bases. Germline-derived CDR1 and CDR2 are MNHEY and SVGAGI. V lost 8 bases to trimming and J lost 4 bases; unmatched junction nucleotides: 6. This CDR3 is 15 amino acids long. CDR3: CASGVGTGGNEKLFF. The CDR3 region has the DNA TGTGCCAGCGGGGTAGGGACAGGGGGTAATGAAAAACTGTTTTTT.

This chain uses TRBV4-1 with TRBJ1-1; no clear D gene. The V gene lost 0 bases and the J gene lost 8 bases, with 16 bases spanning the gap. Germline CDR1 and CDR2: MGHRA and YSYEKL. The CDR3 has 15 residues. CDR3 sequence: CASSQDRQAPREAFF. CDR3 DNA: TGCGCCAGCAGCCAAGATAGGCAGGCCCCTCGGGAAGCTTTCTTT.

In this sample, this clone turned up once. The V gene is TRBV3-1 (or the pseudogene TRBV3-2), the J gene TRBJ2-1; 8 bases are shared with TRBD2. Germline V gives CDR1 LGHDT, CDR2 YNNKEL (reference sequence). This CDR3 has 16 residues. V trimming: 2 bases; J trimming: 3 bases; junction bases outside the gene matches: 6. Written as DNA, the CDR3 is TGTGCCAGCAGCCAACGGCGGGGGGCGGGCTACAATGAGCAGTTCTTC. It translates to CASSQRRGAGYNEQFF.

This clone was detected once. The chain recombines TRBV7-8 with TRBJ2-7; D unclear. Between the trimmed V and J ends, which lost 1 base and 4 bases, there was a span of 14 bases. The CDR3 consists of 15 residues. Germline V gene lookup returns CDR1 SGHVS and CDR2 FQNEAQ. This CDR3 reads CASSLELGSGYEQYF. The DNA of the CDR3 is TGTGCCAGCAGCTTAGAGCTGGGCTCTGGATACGAGCAGTACTTC.

This clone was counted a few times. In the same sample, other DNA sequences code for this CDR3. The chain carries TRBV9 and TRBJ1-3; no reliable D call. The V end was cut by 0 bases, the J end by 3 bases, with 16 bases between. This CDR3 has 17 residues. CDR1 SGDLS and CDR2 YYNGEE come from the germline V gene. CDR3: CASSVGRGNLGGNTIYF. CDR3 nucleotide sequence: TGTGCCAGCAGCGTAGGCCGGGGAAACCTGGGTGGAAACACCATATATTTT.

A single count supports this clone. The V and J genes are TRBV7-9 and TRBJ2-1; D is unclear. V lost 5 bases, J lost 4 bases, and 15 bases lay in between. The CDR3 has 15 residues. Germline-derived CDR1 and CDR2 are SEHNR and FQNEAQ (reference sequence). The CDR3 bases are TGTGCCAGCAGCACACGGTTACGACAATACAATGAGCAGTTCTTC. This encodes CASSTRLRQYNEQFF.

The table lists this clone with a few counts. This chain links TRBV11-2 with TRBJ1-1, with 7 bases fitting TRBD1. CDR1 and CDR2 from the germline V gene are SGHAT and FQNNGV. V lost 3 bases to trimming and J lost 11 bases; unmatched junction nucleotides: 9. The CDR3 sequence is 13 residues long. The CDR3 reads CASSLGTALGAFF. The CDR3 nucleotides are TGTGCCAGCAGCTTGGGGACAGCCCTTGGGGCTTTCTTT.

The chain carries TRBV9 and TRBJ2-7; the D gene is possibly TRBD2 (6 bases). Germline V CDR1 and CDR2: SGDLS, YYNGEE. Trimming removed 0 bases from V and 0 bases from J, with 16 bases in between. This CDR3 comprises 17 residues. CDR3 region: CASSVATWGDISYEQYF. The CDR3 DNA reads TGTGCCAGCAGCGTAGCTACGTGGGGGGATATCTCCTACGAGCAGTACTTC.

CDR3 sequence: CASSLRGSNEKLFF. Here the CDR3 DNA reads TGTGCCAGCAGCTTGAGGGGGTCTAATGAAAAACTGTTTTTT. This chain connects TRBV7-2 to TRBJ1-4; a possible D gene is TRBD1 (6 bases). The germline V gene has CDR1 SGHTA and CDR2 FQGNSA. V was trimmed by 3 bases and J by 3 bases, leaving 8 bases between them. This CDR3 spans 14 amino acids.

In this sample, this clone turned up once. The chain has TRBV19 and TRBJ1-5; the match to TRBD1 covers 9 bases. Germline values: CDR1 LNHDA, CDR2 SQIVND (reference sequence). V lost 9 bases to trimming and J lost 7 bases; unmatched junction nucleotides: 22. CDR3 length equals 18 residues. In nucleotides, the CDR3 is TGTGCCAGCTTGTTGACAGGGGGAAAGGGTTTGATCGGACAGCCCCAGCATTTT. Its translation is CASLLTGGKGLIGQPQHF.

The gene calls are TRBV11-2 and TRBJ2-1, with D maybe TRBD1 (6 bases). Germline lookup yields CDR1 SGHAT and CDR2 FQNNGV. Trimming stripped 5 bases from V and 1 base from J, with 12 bases between. The CDR3 covers 15 residues. CDR3 region: CASSPQGWSYNEQFF. CDR3 in DNA: TGTGCCAGCAGCCCACAGGGTTGGTCCTACAATGAGCAGTTCTTC.

The chain links TRBV9 to TRBJ2-7; D is perhaps TRBD2 (6 bases). Germline V CDR1 and CDR2: SGDLS, YYNGEE. V shed 3 bases and J shed 5 bases, with 18 bases lying between them. The CDR3 runs to 15 residues. The CDR3 region has the DNA TGTGCCAGCAGCGCGGGAGTTGGGGGTCAACACGAGCAGTACTTC. Protein product: CASSAGVGGQHEQYF.

The V gene is TRBV10-3, the J gene TRBJ2-1; tentatively, D is TRBD1 (6 bases). V was cut by 0 bases and J by 7 bases, with 19 bases left in between. Germline CDR1 is ENHRY and CDR2 is SYGVKD. There are 17 residues in the CDR3. For the CDR3, the DNA is TGTGCCATCAGTGAGTCGACAGGCGGAGGTCCCCTAAATGAGCAGTTCTTC. Protein sequence: CAISESTGGGPLNEQFF.

V gene TRBV5-4 combines with J gene TRBJ2-5; a possible D gene is TRBD2 (5 bases). The CDR3 length is 17 residues. Germline V CDR1 and CDR2: SGHNT, YYREEE (reference sequence). The V end was cut by 4 bases, the J end by 4 bases, with 23 bases between. The CDR3: CASSRPGRTGTAETQYF. CDR3 in DNA: TGTGCCAGCAGCCGCCCTGGGCGGACGGGAACTGCAGAGACCCAGTACTTC.

This clone has a handful of counts. This CDR3 reads CASSYGDRGSYEQYF. CDR3 DNA sequence: TGTGCCAGCAGTTACGGGGACAGGGGATCCTACGAGCAGTACTTC. The chain links TRBV6-5 to TRBJ2-7; 10 positions agree with TRBD1. J was trimmed by 1 base and V by 2 bases; bases with no gene match: 2. The germline V gene encodes CDR1 MNHEY and CDR2 SVGAGI. This CDR3 comprises 15 residues.